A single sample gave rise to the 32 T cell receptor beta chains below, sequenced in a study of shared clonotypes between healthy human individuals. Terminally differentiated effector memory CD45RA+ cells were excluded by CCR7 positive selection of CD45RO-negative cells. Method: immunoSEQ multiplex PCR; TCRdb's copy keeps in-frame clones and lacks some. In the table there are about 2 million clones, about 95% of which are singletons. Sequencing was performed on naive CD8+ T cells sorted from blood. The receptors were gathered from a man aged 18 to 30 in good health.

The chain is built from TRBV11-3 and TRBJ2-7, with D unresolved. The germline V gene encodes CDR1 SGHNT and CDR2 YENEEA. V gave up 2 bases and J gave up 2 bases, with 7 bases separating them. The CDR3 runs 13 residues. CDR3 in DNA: TGTGCCAGCAGCTTAAGTCCGACCTACGAGCAGTACTTC. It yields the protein CASSLSPTYEQYF.

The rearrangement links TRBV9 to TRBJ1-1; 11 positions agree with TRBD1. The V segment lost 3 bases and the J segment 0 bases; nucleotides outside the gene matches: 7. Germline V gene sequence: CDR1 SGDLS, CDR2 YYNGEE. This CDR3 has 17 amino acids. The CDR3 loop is CASSDPRTGGMNTEAFF. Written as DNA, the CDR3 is TGTGCCAGCAGCGACCCAAGGACAGGGGGCATGAACACTGAAGCTTTCTTT.

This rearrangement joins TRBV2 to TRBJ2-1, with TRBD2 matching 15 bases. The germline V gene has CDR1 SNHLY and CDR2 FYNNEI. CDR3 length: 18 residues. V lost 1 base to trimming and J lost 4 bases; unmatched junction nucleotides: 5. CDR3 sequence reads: CASSEGRTSGRVYNEQFF. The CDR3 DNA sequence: TGTGCCAGCAGTGAAGGACGGACTAGCGGGAGGGTATACAATGAGCAGTTCTTC.

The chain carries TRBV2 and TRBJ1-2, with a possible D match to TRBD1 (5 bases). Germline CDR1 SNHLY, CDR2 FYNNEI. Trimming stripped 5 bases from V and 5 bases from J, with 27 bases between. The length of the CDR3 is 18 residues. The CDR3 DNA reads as TGTGCCAGCAGTTTAGCAGTTCCTCATCCCATTGGGGGGTATGGCTACACCTTC. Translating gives CASSLAVPHPIGGYGYTF.

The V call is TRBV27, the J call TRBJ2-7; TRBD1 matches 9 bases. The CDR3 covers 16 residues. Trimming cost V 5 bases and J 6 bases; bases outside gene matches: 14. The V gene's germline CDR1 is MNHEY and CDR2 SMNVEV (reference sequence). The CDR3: CASSNGLGRQGGEQYF. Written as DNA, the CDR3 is TGTGCCAGCAGTAATGGGCTAGGGCGACAGGGGGGCGAGCAGTACTTC.

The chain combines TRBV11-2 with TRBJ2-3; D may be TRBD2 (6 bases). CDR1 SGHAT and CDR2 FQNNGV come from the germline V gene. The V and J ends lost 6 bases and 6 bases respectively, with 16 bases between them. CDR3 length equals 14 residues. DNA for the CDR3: TGTGCCAGCAGTCCTCGGGGGAGGTCCGATACGCAGTATTTT. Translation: CASSPRGRSDTQYF.

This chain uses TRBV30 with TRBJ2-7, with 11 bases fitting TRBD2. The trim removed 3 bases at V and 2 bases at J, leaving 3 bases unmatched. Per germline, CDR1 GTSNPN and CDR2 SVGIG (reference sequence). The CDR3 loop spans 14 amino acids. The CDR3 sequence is CAWRGLADPYEQYF. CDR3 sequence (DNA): TGTGCCTGGAGGGGACTAGCGGACCCCTACGAGCAGTACTTC.

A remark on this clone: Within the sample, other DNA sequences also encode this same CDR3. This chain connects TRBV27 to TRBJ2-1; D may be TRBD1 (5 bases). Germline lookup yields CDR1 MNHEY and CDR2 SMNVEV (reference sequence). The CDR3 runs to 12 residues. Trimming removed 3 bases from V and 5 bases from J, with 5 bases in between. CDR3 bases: TGTGCCAGCAGTTTGACAGACAATGAGCAGTTCTTC. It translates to CASSLTDNEQFF.

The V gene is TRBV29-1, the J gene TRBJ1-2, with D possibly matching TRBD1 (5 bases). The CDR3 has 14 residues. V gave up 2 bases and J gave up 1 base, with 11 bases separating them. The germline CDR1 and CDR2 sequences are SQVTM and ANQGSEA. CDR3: CSVEQDTYNYGYTF. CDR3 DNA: TGCAGCGTTGAACAGGACACCTATAACTATGGCTACACCTTC.

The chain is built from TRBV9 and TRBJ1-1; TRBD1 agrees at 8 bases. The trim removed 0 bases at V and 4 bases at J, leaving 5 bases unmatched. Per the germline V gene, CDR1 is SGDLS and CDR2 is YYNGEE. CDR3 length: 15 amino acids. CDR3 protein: CASSVAETGVTEAFF. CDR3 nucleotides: TGTGCCAGCAGCGTAGCTGAGACAGGGGTCACTGAAGCTTTCTTT.

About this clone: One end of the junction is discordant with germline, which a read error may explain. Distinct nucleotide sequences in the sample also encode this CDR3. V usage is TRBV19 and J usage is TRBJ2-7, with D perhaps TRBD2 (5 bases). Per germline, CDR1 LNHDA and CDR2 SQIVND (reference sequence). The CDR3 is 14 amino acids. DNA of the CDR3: TGTGCCAGCAGTATAGATGGGGAGTTCTACGAGCAGTACTTC. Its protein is CASSIDGEFYEQYF.

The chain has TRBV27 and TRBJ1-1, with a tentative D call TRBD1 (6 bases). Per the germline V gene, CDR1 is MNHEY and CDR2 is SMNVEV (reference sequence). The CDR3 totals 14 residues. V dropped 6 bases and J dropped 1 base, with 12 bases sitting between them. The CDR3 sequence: CASSQGSWNTEAFF. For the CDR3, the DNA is TGTGCCAGCAGCCAGGGGAGTTGGAACACTGAAGCTTTCTTT.

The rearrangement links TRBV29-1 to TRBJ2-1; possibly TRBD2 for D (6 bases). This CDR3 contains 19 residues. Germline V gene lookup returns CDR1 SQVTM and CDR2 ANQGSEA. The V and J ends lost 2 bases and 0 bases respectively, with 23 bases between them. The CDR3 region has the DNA TGCAGCGTTGAAACCGGAGGATCTGGCGGGGAGAGCTCCTACAATGAGCAGTTCTTC. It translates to CSVETGGSGGESSYNEQFF.

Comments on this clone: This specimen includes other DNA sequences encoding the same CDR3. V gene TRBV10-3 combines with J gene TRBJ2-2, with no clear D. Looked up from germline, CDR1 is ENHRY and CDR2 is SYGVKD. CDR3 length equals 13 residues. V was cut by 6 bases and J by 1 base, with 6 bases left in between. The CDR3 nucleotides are TGTGCCATCAGATCGGAGAACACCGGGGAGCTGTTTTTT. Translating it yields CAIRSENTGELFF.

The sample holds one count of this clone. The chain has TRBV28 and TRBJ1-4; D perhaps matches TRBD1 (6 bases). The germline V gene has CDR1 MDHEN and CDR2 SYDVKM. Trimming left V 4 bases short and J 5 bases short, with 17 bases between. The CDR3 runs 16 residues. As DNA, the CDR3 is TGTGCCAGCAGTTCCGCCCGGACAGCCTTGAATGAAAAACTGTTTTTT. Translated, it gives CASSSARTALNEKLFF.

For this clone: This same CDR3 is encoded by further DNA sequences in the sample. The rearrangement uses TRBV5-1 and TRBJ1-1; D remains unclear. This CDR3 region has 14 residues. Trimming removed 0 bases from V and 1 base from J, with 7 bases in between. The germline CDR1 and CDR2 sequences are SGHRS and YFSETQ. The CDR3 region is CASSLETGNTEAFF. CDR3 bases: TGCGCCAGCAGCTTGGAAACGGGGAACACTGAAGCTTTCTTT.

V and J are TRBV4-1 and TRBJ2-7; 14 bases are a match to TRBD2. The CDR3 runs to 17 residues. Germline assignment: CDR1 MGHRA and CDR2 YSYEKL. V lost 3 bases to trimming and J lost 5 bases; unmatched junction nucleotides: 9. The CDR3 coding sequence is TGCGCCAGCAGCCAGGGGACTAGCGGGAGTGCGGCCCACGAGCAGTACTTC. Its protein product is CASSQGTSGSAAHEQYF.

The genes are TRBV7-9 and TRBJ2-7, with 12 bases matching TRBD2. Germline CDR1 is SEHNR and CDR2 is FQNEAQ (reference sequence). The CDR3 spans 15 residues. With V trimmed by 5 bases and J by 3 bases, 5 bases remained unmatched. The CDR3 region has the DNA TGTGCCAGCAGCCTGACTAGCGGGGGAGACTACGAGCAGTACTTC. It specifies CASSLTSGGDYEQYF. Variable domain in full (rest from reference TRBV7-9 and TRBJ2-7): DTGVSQNPRHKITKRGQNVTFRCDPISEHNRLYWYRQTLGQGPEFLTYFQNEAQLEKSRLLSDRFSAERPKGSFSTLEIQRTEQGDSAMYLCASSLTSGGDYEQYFGPGTRLTVT.

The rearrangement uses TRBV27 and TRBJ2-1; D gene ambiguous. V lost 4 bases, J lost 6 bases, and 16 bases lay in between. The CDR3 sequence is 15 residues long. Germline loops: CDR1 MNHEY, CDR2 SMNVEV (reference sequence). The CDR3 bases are TGTGCCAGCAGTTCGCGGACGGGCGTGGGCAATGAGCAGTTCTTC. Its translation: CASSSRTGVGNEQFF.

The CDR3 sequence: CASSSKLAGEYEQYF. The CDR3, as DNA: TGTGCCAGCAGCTCAAAACTAGCGGGGGAGTACGAGCAGTACTTC. The genes are TRBV7-9 and TRBJ2-7, with 11 bases identical to TRBD2. The CDR3 sequence is 15 residues long. J gave up 4 bases and V 4 bases, and 6 bases lay outside the gene matches. Germline lookup yields CDR1 SEHNR and CDR2 FQNEAQ (reference sequence).

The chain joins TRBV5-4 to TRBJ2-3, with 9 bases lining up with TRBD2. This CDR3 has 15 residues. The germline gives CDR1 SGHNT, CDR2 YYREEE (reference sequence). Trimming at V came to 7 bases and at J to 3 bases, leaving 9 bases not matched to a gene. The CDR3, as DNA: TGTGCCAGCGGGCTAGCGGGGTCCCCGACAGATACGCAGTATTTT. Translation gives CASGLAGSPTDTQYF.

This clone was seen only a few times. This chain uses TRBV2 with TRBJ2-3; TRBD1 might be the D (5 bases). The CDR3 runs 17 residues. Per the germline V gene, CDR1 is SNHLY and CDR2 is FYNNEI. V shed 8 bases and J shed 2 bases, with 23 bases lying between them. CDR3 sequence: CASQPPFGRQFTDTQYF. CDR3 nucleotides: TGTGCCAGCCAGCCCCCTTTCGGGCGACAGTTCACAGATACGCAGTATTTT.

CDR3 sequence (DNA): TGTGCCAGCAGTGAAGCCGACAGGGACGCTTTCTTT. This translates into CASSEADRDAFF. The genes are TRBV2 and TRBJ1-1; the match to TRBD1 covers 7 bases. The junction had 3 bases not matched to a gene; V was cut back by 0 bases and J by 11 bases. This CDR3 is 12 amino acids long. Germline V gives CDR1 SNHLY, CDR2 FYNNEI.

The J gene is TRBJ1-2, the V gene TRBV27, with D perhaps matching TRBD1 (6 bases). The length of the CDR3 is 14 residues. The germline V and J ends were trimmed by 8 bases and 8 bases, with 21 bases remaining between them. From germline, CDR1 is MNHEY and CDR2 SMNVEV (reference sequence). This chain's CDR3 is CASRNRERGGGYTF. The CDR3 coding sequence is TGTGCCAGCCGCAACAGGGAACGAGGGGGGGGCTACACCTTC.

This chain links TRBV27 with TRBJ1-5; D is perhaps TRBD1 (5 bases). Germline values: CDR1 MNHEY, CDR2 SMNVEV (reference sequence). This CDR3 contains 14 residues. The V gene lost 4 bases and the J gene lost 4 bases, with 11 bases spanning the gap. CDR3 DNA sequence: TGTGCCAGCAGTTCCGCAGGGATAAATCAGCCCCAGCATTTT. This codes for CASSSAGINQPQHF.

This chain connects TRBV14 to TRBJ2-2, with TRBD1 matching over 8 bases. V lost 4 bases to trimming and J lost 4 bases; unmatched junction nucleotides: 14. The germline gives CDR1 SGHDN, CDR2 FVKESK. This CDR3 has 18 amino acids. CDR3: CASSPKDRAGGFTGELFF. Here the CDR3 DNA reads TGTGCCAGCAGCCCCAAGGACCGGGCAGGGGGCTTCACCGGGGAGCTGTTTTTT. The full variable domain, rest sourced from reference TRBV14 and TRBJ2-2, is EAGVTQFPSHSVIEKGQTVTLRCDPISGHDNLYWYRRVMGKEIKFLLHFVKESKQDESGMPNNRFLAERTGGTYSTLKVQPAELEDSGVYFCASSPKDRAGGFTGELFFGEGSRLTVL.

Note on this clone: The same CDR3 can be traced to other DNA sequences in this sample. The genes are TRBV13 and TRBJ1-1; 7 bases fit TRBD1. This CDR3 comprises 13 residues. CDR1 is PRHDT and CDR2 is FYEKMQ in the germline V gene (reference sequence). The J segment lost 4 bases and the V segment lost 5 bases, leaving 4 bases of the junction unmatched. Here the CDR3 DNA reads TGTGCCAGCAGCCCTCAGGGGGGCACTGAAGCTTTCTTT. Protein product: CASSPQGGTEAFF.

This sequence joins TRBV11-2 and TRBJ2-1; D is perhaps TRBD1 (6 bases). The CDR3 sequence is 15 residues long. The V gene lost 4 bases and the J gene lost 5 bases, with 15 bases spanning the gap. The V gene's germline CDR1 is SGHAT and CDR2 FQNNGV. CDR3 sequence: CASSSSGVRDNEQFF. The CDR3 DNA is TGTGCCAGCAGCTCCTCAGGGGTACGCGACAATGAGCAGTTCTTC.

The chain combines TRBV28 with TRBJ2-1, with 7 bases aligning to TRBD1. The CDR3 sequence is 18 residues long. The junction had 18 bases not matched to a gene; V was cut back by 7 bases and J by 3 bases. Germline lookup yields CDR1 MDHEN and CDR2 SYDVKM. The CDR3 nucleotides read TGTGCCAGCACCTCCAAGACAGGGCCCTATACATTCTACAATGAGCAGTTCTTC. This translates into CASTSKTGPYTFYNEQFF. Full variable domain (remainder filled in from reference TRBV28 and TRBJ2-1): DVKVTQSSRYLVKRTGEKVFLECVQDMDHENMFWYRQDPGLGLRLIYFSYDVKMKEKGDIPEGYSVSREKKERFSLILESASTNQTSMYLCASTSKTGPYTFYNEQFFGPGTRLTVL.

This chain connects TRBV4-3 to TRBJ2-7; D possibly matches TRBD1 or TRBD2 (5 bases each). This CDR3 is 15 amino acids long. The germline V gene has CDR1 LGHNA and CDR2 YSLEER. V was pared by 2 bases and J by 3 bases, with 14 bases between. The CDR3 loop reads CASSQTYSDSYEQYF. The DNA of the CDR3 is TGCGCCAGCAGCCAAACGTATAGCGACAGCTACGAGCAGTACTTC.

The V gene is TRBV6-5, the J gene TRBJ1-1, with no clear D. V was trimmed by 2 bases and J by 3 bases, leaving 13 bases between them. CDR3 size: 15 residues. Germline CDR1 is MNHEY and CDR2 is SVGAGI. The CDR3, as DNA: TGTGCCAGCAGTTACAGTCCATTAATTTACACTGAAGCTTTCTTT. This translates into CASSYSPLIYTEAFF.

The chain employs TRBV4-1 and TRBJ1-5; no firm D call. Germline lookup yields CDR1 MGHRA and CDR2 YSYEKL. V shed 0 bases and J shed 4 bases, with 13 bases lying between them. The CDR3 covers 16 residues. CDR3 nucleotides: TGCGCCAGCAGCCAAGATGGGTCAGGACTTAATCAGCCCCAGCATTTT. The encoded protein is CASSQDGSGLNQPQHF.